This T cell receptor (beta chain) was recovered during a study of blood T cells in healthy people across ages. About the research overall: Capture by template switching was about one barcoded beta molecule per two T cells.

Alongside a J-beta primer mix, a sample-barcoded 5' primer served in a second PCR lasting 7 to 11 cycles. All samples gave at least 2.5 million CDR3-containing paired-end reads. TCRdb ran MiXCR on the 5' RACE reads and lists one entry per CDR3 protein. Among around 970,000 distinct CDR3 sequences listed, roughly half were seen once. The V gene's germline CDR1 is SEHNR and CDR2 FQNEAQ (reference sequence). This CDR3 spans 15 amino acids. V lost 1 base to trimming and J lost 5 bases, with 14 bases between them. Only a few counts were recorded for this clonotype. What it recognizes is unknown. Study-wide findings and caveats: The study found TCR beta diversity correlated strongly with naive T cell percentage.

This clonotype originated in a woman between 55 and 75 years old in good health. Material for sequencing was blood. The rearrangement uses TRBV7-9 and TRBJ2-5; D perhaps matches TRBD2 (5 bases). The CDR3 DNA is TGTGCCAGCAGCTTAGTGGCGACCTCGGGGGAGACCCAGTACTTC. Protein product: CASSLVATSGETQYF.